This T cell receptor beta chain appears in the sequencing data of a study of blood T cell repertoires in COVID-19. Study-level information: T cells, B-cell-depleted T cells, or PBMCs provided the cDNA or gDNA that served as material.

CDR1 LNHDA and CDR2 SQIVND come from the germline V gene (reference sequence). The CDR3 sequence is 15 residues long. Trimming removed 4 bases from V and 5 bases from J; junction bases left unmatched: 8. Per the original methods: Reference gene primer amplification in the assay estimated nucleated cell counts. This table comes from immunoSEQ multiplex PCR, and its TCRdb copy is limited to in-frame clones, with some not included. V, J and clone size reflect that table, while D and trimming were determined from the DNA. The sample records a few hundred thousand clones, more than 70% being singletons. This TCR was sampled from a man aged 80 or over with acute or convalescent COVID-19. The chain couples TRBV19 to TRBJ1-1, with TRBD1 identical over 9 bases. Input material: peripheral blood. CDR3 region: CASSTRDRVRTEAFF. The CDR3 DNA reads TGTGCCAGTAGTACCAGGGACAGGGTGAGGACTGAAGCTTTCTTT. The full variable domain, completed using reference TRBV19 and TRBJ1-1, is DGGITQSPKYLFRKEGQNVTLSCEQNLNHDAMYWYRQDPGQGLRLIYYSQIVNDFQKGDIAEGYSVSREKKESFPLTVTSAQKNPTAFYLCASSTRDRVRTEAFFGQGTRLTVV.